This is a list of T cell receptor beta chains from one sample in a study of somatic mutations in cytotoxic T cells in rheumatoid arthritis. The table came from immunoSEQ multiplex PCR; TCRdb's copy has only in-frame clones and leaves some out. The sample contains 18,000 or so clones, over 70% of which appear only once. Source material: CD8+ T cells sorted from blood. The receptors were sampled from a woman between 55 and 75 years old in good health. Each CDR3 is given with its conserved first and last residue. D genes are given only for firm matches. Clone sizes are given selectively: once, few, many, or a class where the clone is expanded.

abundance	len	v_gene	j_gene	d_gene	CDR3aa	CDR3nt
-	15	TRBV5-5	TRBJ1-2	-	CASSSTGTSTYGYTF	TGTGCCAGCAGCTCCACCGGGACGTCCACCTATGGCTACACCTTC
few	17	TRBV12-5	TRBJ2-1	-	CASGLADGGPHHNEQFF	TGTGCTAGTGGTTTGGCGGACGGGGGACCCCATCACAATGAGCAGTTCTTC
-	18	TRBV7-9	TRBJ1-1	-	CASSSGGVGVFRNTEAFF	TGTGCCAGCAGCTCCGGTGGGGTTGGGGTCTTTCGGAACACTGAAGCTTTCTTT
-	14	TRBV6-1	TRBJ1-4	TRBD1	CASSERDRGEKLFF	TGTGCCAGCAGTGAAAGGGACAGAGGGGAAAAACTGTTTTTT
-	16	TRBV7-9	TRBJ2-4	-	CASSVTDSLAKNIQYF	TGTGCCAGCAGCGTTACAGATTCCTTAGCCAAAAACATTCAGTACTTC
few	13	TRBV6-4	TRBJ1-1	-	CASSGTDGSEAFF	TGTGCCAGCAGTGGGACAGACGGCTCTGAAGCTTTCTTT
few	18	TRBV4-2	TRBJ2-1	TRBD1	CASSLEEWAETGGSEQFF	TGTGCCAGCAGCCTAGAAGAATGGGCGGAGACAGGGGGGAGTGAGCAGTTCTTC
-	13	TRBV6-5	TRBJ2-2	-	CASSYGGTGELFF	TGTGCCAGCAGTTACGGCGGGACCGGGGAGCTGTTTTTT
once	15	TRBV19	TRBJ1-6	TRBD1	CASSSRDSSNSPLHF	TGTGCCAGTAGTTCGCGGGACAGCTCTAATTCACCCCTCCACTTT
-	15	TRBV4-1	TRBJ1-1	TRBD1	CASSQDRGAATEAFF	TGCGCCAGCAGCCAAGACAGGGGGGCCGCCACTGAAGCTTTCTTT
-	16	TRBV5-1	TRBJ2-1	TRBD1	CASSPQTGQGYPEQFF	TGCGCCAGCAGCCCACAGACCGGACAGGGATACCCCGAGCAGTTCTTC
-	15	TRBV19	TRBJ2-7	-	CASSSTQGGGYEQYF	TGTGCCAGTAGTTCCACTCAGGGAGGTGGCTACGAGCAGTACTTC
few	14	TRBV9	TRBJ2-7	-	CASSVDGRPYEQYF	TGTGCCAGCAGCGTAGATGGACGTCCGTACGAGCAGTACTTC
-	17	TRBV7-9	TRBJ1-3	-	CASSLRHAGTPGNTIYF	TGTGCCAGCAGCTTACGCCACGCAGGGACCCCTGGAAACACCATATATTTT
-	15	TRBV4-1	TRBJ1-6	-	CASSQDTGRNSPLHF	TGCGCCAGCAGCCAAGATACAGGGCGTAATTCACCCCTCCACTTT
-	16	TRBV27	TRBJ1-2	TRBD1	CASSWIGQAANYGYTF	TGTGCCAGCAGCTGGATCGGACAGGCGGCTAACTATGGCTACACCTTC
-	11	TRBV25-1	TRBJ1-4	-	CASSWRQKLFF	TGTGCCAGCAGTTGGAGGCAAAAACTGTTTTTT
few	13	TRBV7-6	TRBJ2-7	-	CASSLALGGEQYF	TGTGCCAGCAGCTTAGCGCTGGGAGGCGAGCAGTACTTC
-	15	TRBV9	TRBJ1-6	-	CASSVASGGNSPLHF	TGTGCCAGCAGCGTAGCCTCGGGGGGCAATTCACCCCTCCACTTT
-	13	TRBV19	TRBJ2-1	-	CASSMADYNEQFF	TGTGCCAGTAGTATGGCAGACTACAATGAGCAGTTCTTC
-	13	TRBV9	TRBJ1-1	-	CASSAGVNTEAFF	TGTGCCAGCAGCGCAGGGGTCAACACTGAAGCTTTCTTT
-	16	TRBV7-2	TRBJ2-1	TRBD2	CASSLSLAGAYNEQFF	TGTGCCAGCAGCTTAAGCCTAGCGGGAGCTTACAATGAGCAGTTCTTC
-	16	TRBV6-1	TRBJ1-1	TRBD1	CASSAGPGQGSAEAFF	TGTGCCAGCAGTGCTGGACCGGGACAGGGGAGCGCTGAAGCTTTCTTT
-	13	TRBV27	TRBJ1-5	TRBD1	CASRQGNNQPQHF	TGTGCCAGCAGACAGGGGAATAATCAGCCCCAGCATTTT
-	13	TRBV19	TRBJ1-1	-	CASTGVKNTEAFF	TGTGCCAGTACGGGGGTGAAGAACACTGAAGCTTTCTTT
-	13	TRBV11-2	TRBJ1-1	-	CASSRQLNTEAFF	TGTGCCAGCAGCAGGCAGCTTAACACTGAAGCTTTCTTT
-	14	TRBV9	TRBJ1-3	-	CASRDGEVGNTIYF	TGTGCCAGCAGGGACGGTGAGGTTGGAAACACCATATATTTT
-	15	TRBV5-4	TRBJ2-2	TRBD2	CASSVEGGRTGELFF	TGTGCCAGCAGCGTAGAGGGCGGGAGGACCGGGGAGCTGTTTTTT
-	13	TRBV29-1	TRBJ1-2	-	CSVLSGTVDGYTF	TGCAGCGTCCTATCTGGGACCGTGGATGGCTACACCTTC
few	15	TRBV6-4	TRBJ1-1	-	CASSESGGGVTEAFF	TGTGCCAGCAGTGAGAGCGGGGGGGGCGTCACTGAAGCTTTCTTT
once	16	TRBV27	TRBJ2-1	-	CASSLVGASVRNEQFF	TGTGCCAGCAGTTTAGTTGGGGCTAGCGTTAGGAATGAGCAGTTCTTC
-	15	TRBV7-8	TRBJ2-7	TRBD2	CASSRGTSGSYEQYF	TGTGCCAGCAGCCGCGGGACTAGCGGATCCTACGAGCAGTACTTC
-	12	TRBV6-1	TRBJ1-1	-	CASSVGETEAFF	TGTGCCAGCAGTGTGGGGGAAACTGAAGCTTTCTTT
-	14	TRBV19	TRBJ2-7	TRBD1	CASSPQGAPYEQYF	TGTGCCAGTAGTCCACAGGGGGCCCCCTACGAGCAGTACTTC
-	16	TRBV15	TRBJ2-3	TRBD2	CATSRLGGTRTDTQYF	TGTGCCACCAGCAGGTTGGGGGGGACGCGCACAGATACGCAGTATTTT
-	15	TRBV9	TRBJ2-1	-	CASSVEPQGSSEQFF	TGTGCCAGCAGCGTAGAACCGCAGGGTTCGAGCGAGCAGTTCTTC
-	15	TRBV7-9	TRBJ2-1	TRBD2	CASSLGTSGSNEQFF	TGTGCCAGCAGCTTGGGGACTAGCGGGAGCAATGAGCAGTTCTTC
-	15	TRBV10-1	TRBJ2-2	TRBD1	CASSPGQGNTGELFF	TGCGCCAGCAGCCCCGGACAGGGGAACACCGGGGAGCTGTTTTTT
-	15	TRBV9	TRBJ2-1	TRBD2	CASSLRTSGYNEQFF	TGTGCCAGCAGCCTGCGGACTAGCGGGTACAATGAGCAGTTCTTC
-	13	TRBV29-1	TRBJ1-2	-	CSAGGGTSYGYTF	TGCAGCGCCGGGGGTGGGACGAGCTATGGCTACACCTTC
-	16	TRBV19	TRBJ2-7	TRBD2	CASSPRASGSSYEQYF	TGTGCCAGTAGTCCCCGGGCTAGCGGGAGTTCCTACGAGCAGTACTTC
-	16	TRBV7-6	TRBJ2-3	TRBD2	CASSYLSGGITDTQYF	TGTGCCAGCAGCTACCTTAGCGGGGGAATCACAGATACGCAGTATTTT
-	15	TRBV27	TRBJ1-4	TRBD1	CASSGRTGTSEKLFF	TGTGCCAGCAGTGGACGGACAGGGACTAGCGAAAAACTGTTTTTT
-	15	TRBV6-5	TRBJ2-7	TRBD1	CASRPGQGTPYEQYF	TGTGCCAGCAGACCGGGACAGGGGACACCGTACGAGCAGTACTTC
-	16	TRBV10-3	TRBJ1-4	-	CAISEARGTTNEKLFF	TGTGCCATCAGTGAGGCCAGGGGAACAACTAATGAAAAACTGTTTTTT